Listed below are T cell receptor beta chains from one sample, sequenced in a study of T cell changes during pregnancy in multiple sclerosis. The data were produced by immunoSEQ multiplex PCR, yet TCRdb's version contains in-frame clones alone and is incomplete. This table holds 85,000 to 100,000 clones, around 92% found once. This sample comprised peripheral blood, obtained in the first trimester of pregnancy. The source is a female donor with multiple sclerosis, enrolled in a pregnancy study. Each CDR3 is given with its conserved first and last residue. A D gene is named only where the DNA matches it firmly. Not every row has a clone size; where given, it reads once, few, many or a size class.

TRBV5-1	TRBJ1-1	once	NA	TGCGCCAGCAGCTTGGCCCCAGGGGTATTGAACACTGAAGCTTTCTTT	CASSLAPGVLNTEAFF
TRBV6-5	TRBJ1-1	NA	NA	TGTGCCAGCAGTTACGCAGGACAGCCGAACACTGAAGCTTTCTTT	CASSYAGQPNTEAFF
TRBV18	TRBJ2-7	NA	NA	TGTGCCAGCTCCCTTAACAGGGACTCCTACGAGCAGTACTTC	CASSLNRDSYEQYF
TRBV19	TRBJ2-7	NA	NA	TGTGCCAGTAGTATAGGGTCCAGGGCGGACTACGAGCAGTACTTC	CASSIGSRADYEQYF
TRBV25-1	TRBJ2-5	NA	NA	TGTGCCAGCAGTCCGCTACACAGCCCCGCGATCCAAGAGACCCAGTACTTC	CASSPLHSPAIQETQYF
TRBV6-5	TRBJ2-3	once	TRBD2	TGTGCCAGCAGCAGGACTAGCGGCACAGATACGCAGTATTTT	CASSRTSGTDTQYF
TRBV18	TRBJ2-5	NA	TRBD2	TGTGCCAGCTCACCTTTGAGCCCGGGGACTAGCGGGAGCAGTGAGACCCAGTACTTC	CASSPLSPGTSGSSETQYF
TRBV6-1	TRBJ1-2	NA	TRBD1	TGTGCCAGCAGTGAAGAACTGGACAGGGGTTATGGCTACACCTTC	CASSEELDRGYGYTF
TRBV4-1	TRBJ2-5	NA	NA	TGCGCCAGCAGCCAACCCAGGGATTTGCAAGAGACCCAGTACTTC	CASSQPRDLQETQYF
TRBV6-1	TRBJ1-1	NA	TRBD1	TGTGCCAGCAGCAACGGACAGGGGAGAACTGAAGCTTTCTTT	CASSNGQGRTEAFF
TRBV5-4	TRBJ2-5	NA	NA	TGTGCCAGCAGCCAACCGGGACTCCACCGGCAAGAGACCCAGTACTTC	CASSQPGLHRQETQYF
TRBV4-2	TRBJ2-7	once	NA	TGTGCCAGCAGCCAACCGGGCGAGCAGTACTTC	CASSQPGEQYF
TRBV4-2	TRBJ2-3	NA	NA	TGTGCCAGCAGCCCCAACACAGATACGCAGTATTTT	CASSPNTDTQYF
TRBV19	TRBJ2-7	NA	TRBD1	TGTGCCAGTAGTATTGGGGGGACAGGGTTTTACGAGCAGTACTTC	CASSIGGTGFYEQYF
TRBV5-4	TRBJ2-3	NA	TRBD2	TGTGCCAGCAGCTTGGATGGGGCGGGAGGGCCAGCAGATACGCAGTATTTT	CASSLDGAGGPADTQYF
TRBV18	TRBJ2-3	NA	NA	TGTGCCAGCTCACCACCGAGTGGCGGGCTTACAGATACGCAGTATTTT	CASSPPSGGLTDTQYF
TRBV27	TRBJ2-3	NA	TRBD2	TGTGCCAGCAGTTTGTCAGTCCAGCGGGGAGCTATGGATACGCAGTATTTT	CASSLSVQRGAMDTQYF
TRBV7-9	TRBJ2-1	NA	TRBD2	TGTGCCAGCAGCCAAGGGACTAGCGGGAGTGGGCGCAATGAGCAGTTCTTC	CASSQGTSGSGRNEQFF
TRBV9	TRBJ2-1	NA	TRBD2	TGTGCCAGCAGCGTAGCTGGGCTAGCGGGTCCTACAAGTGAGCAGTTCTTC	CASSVAGLAGPTSEQFF
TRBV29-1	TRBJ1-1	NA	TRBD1	TGCAGCGTTGGGGGTCAGGGGGGCACTGAAGCTTTCTTT	CSVGGQGGTEAFF
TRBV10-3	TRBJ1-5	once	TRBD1	TGTGCCATCAGTGAGACAGGGGATCGGGATCAGCCCCAGCATTTT	CAISETGDRDQPQHF
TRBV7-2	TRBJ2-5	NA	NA	TGTGCCAGCAGCGATCAGGTCTTCCGAGAGACCCAGTACTTC	CASSDQVFRETQYF
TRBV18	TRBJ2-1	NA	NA	TGTGCCAGCTCACCTCCGATTCAATCCGCGTTTTTCAATGAGCAGTTCTTC	CASSPPIQSAFFNEQFF
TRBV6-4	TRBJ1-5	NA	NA	TGTGCCAGCAGTGCATCTCCTAATAGCAATCAGCCCCAGCATTTT	CASSASPNSNQPQHF
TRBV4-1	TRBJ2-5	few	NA	TGCGCCAGCAGCTCAACAACCACAGGACACCAAGAGACCCAGTACTTC	CASSSTTTGHQETQYF
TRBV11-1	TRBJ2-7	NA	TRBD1	TGTGCCAGCGCGACACGGACAGGGGTCTACGAGCAGTACTTC	CASATRTGVYEQYF
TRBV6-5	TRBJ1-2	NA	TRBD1	TGTGCCAGCAGTTTTCGGACAGGATCCTATGGCTACACCTTC	CASSFRTGSYGYTF